The T cell receptor beta chain under discussion was sequenced for a study of cytomegalovirus exposure and HLA in healthy donors. On the study more broadly: From HLA-typed donors, an early data release held roughly 80 million unique TCRs.

Remarks on this clone: What it recognizes is unknown.

PCR was performed using 60 Vbeta and 13 Jbeta primers. Profiled with immunoSEQ multiplex PCR; TCRdb holds only in-frame clones, not every one. This sample lists some 110,000 clones; its ten largest clones have more than 1%. The length of the CDR3 is 17 residues. Germline loops: CDR1 SGHDN, CDR2 FVKESK. The V and J ends lost 4 bases and 4 bases, in that order; junction bases with no gene match: 7. Study findings and constraints: Reports credit the classifier with highly specific, highly sensitive diagnosis of cytomegalovirus status. For most TCR sequences rarity was the rule, although some public TCRs occurred in many donors. TCR beta V- and J-gene trimming, according to a later analysis, was linked to a missense DCLRE1C variant.

The chain links TRBV14 to TRBJ2-5; TRBD2 matches 15 bases. The TCR comes from a young man in good health and CMV-seronegative. Specimen: PBMCs. CDR3 sequence (DNA): TGTGCCAGCAGCCCCGGACTAGCGGGAGGGCCGGGAGAGACCCAGTACTTC. Translating it yields CASSPGLAGGPGETQYF.